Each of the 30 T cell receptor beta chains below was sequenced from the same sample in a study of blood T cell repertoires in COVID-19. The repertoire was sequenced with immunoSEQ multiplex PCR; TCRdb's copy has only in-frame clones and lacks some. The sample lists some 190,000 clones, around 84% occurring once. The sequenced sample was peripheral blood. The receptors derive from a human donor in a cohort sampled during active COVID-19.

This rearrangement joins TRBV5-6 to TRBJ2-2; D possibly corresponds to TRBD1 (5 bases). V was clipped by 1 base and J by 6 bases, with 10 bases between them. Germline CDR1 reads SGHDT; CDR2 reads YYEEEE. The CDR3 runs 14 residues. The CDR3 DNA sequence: TGTGCCAGCAGCTTGCGTCTGACAGCCGGGGAGCTGTTTTTT. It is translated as CASSLRLTAGELFF.

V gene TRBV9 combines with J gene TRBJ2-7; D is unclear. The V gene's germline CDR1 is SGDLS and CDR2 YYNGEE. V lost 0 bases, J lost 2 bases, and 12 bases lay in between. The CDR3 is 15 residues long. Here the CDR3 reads CASSVGGSTAYEQYF. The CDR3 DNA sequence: TGTGCCAGCAGCGTAGGAGGCAGCACTGCCTACGAGCAGTACTTC.

The CDR3 here is CASSLATGGFNYGYTF. CDR3 coding DNA: TGTGCCAGCAGTTTAGCGACAGGGGGCTTTAACTATGGCTACACCTTC. The chain recombines TRBV27 with TRBJ1-2; 10 nucleotides align to TRBD1. The V gene's germline CDR1 is MNHEY and CDR2 SMNVEV (reference sequence). The CDR3 sequence is 16 residues long. Trimming took 2 bases from V and 1 from J; bases not matched to a gene: 4.

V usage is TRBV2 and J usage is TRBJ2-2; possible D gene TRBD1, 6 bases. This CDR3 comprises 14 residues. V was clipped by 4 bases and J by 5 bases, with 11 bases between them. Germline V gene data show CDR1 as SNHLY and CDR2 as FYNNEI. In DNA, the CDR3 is TGTGCCAGCAGTGTCAGGGGTGGGACCGGGGAGCTGTTTTTT. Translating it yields CASSVRGGTGELFF.

This chain's CDR3 is CASIWDRSTDTQYF. The DNA of the CDR3 is TGTGCCAGCATATGGGACAGGTCCACAGATACGCAGTATTTT. This rearrangement joins TRBV5-5 to TRBJ2-3; 8 nucleotides line up with TRBD1. The J segment lost 2 bases and the V segment lost 6 bases, leaving 5 bases of the junction unmatched. The CDR3 sequence is 14 residues long. The germline V gene has CDR1 SGHKS and CDR2 YYEKEE (reference sequence).

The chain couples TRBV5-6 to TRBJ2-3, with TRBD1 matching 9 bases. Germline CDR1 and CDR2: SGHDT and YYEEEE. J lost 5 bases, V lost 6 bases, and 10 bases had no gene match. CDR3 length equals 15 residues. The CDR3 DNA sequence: TGTGCCAGCATAAGGAGGGACAGGGTGGTAGATACGCAGTATTTT. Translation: CASIRRDRVVDTQYF.

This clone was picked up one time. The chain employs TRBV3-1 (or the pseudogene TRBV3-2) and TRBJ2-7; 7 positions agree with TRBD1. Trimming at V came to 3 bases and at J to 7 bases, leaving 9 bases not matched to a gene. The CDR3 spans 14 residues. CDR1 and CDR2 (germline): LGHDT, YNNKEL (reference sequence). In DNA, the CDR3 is TGTGCCAGCAGCCACGGGGACAGTCATGGGGAGCAGTACGTC. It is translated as CASSHGDSHGEQYV.

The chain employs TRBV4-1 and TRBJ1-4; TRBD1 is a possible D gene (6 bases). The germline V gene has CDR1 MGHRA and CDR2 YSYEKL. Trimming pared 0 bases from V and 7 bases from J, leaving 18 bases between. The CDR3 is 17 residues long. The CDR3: CASSQDSRGGGSEKLFF. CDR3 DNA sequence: TGCGCCAGCAGCCAAGATTCTCGTGGGGGGGGCAGTGAAAAACTGTTTTTT.

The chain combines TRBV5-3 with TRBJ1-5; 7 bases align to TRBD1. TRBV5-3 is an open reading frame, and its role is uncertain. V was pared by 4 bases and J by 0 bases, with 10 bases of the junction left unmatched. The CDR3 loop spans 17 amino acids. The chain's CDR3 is CARSPEQGCDSNQPQHF. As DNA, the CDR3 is TGTGCCAGAAGCCCGGAACAGGGGTGCGATAGCAATCAGCCCCAGCATTTT.

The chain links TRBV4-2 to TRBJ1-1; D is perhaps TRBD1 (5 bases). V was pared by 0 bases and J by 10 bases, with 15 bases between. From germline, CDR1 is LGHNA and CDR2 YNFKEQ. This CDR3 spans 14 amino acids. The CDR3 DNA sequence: TGTGCCAGCAGCCAAGACCAAGGGGCGCCCCGAGCTTTCTTT. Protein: CASSQDQGAPRAFF.

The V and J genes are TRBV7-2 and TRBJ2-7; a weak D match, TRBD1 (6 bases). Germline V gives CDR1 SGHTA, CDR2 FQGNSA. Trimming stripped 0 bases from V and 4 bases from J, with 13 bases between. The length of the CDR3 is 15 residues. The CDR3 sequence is CASSLARDNSYEQYV. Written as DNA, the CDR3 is TGTGCCAGCAGCTTAGCCCGGGACAACTCATACGAGCAGTACGTC.

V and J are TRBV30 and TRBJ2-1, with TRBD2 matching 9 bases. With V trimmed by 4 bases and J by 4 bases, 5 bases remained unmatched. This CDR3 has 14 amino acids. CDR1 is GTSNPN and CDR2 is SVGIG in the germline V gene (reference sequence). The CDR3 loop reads CAWTSGRIYNEQFF. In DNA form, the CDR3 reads TGTGCCTGGACGAGCGGGAGGATTTACAATGAGCAGTTCTTC. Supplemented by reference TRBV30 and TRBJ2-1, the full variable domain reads SQTIHQWPATLVQPVGSPLSLECTVEGTSNPNLYWYRQAAGRGLQLLFYSVGIGQISSEVPQNLSASRPQDRQFILSSKKLLLSDSGFYLCAWTSGRIYNEQFFGPGTRLTVL.

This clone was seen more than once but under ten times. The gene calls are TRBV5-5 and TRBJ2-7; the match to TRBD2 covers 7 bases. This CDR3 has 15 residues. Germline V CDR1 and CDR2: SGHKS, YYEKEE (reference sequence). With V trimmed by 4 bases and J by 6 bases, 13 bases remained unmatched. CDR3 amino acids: CASSPPGGFLLEQYF. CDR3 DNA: TGTGCCAGCAGCCCACCGGGGGGTTTTTTGCTCGAGCAGTACTTC.

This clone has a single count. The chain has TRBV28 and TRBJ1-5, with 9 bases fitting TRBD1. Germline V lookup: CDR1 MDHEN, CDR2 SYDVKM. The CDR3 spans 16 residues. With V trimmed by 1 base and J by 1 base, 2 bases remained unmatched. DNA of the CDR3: TGTGCCAGCAGTTTATTCGGACAGGGGAGCAATCAGCCCCAGCATTTT. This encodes CASSLFGQGSNQPQHF. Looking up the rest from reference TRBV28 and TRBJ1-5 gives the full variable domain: DVKVTQSSRYLVKRTGEKVFLECVQDMDHENMFWYRQDPGLGLRLIYFSYDVKMKEKGDIPEGYSVSREKKERFSLILESASTNQTSMYLCASSLFGQGSNQPQHFGDGTRLSIL.

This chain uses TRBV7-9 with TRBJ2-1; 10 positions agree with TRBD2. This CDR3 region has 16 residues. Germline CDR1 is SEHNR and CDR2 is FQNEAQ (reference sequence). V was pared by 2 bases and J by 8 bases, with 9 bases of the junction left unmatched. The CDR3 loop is CASSLRSLAGVDEQFF. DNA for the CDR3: TGTGCCAGCAGCTTAAGGTCCCTAGCGGGAGTGGATGAGCAGTTCTTC.

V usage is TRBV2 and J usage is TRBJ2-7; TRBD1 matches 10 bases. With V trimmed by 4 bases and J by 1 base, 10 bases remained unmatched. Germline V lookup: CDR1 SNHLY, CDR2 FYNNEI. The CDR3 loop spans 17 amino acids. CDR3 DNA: TGTGCCAGCAGTGTAGGATTGGGGACAGGGGCATCCTACGAGCAGTACTTC. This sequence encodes CASSVGLGTGASYEQYF.

Written as DNA, the CDR3 is TGTGCCAGCAACCGTCGGATGGGCAGACAAGAGACCCAGTACTTC. It yields the protein CASNRRMGRQETQYF. The J gene is TRBJ2-5, the V gene TRBV2; the D is unclear. Germline V gene data show CDR1 as SNHLY and CDR2 as FYNNEI. The CDR3 is made up of 15 amino acids. The V and J ends lost 7 bases and 2 bases respectively, with 17 bases between them.

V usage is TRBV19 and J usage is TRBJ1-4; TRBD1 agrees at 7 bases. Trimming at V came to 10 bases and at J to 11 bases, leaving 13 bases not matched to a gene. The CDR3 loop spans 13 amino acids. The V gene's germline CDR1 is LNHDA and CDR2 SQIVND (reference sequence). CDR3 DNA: TGTGCCACCCAGGGGGTTAATGAGTGGAAACTGTTTTTT. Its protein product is CATQGVNEWKLFF.

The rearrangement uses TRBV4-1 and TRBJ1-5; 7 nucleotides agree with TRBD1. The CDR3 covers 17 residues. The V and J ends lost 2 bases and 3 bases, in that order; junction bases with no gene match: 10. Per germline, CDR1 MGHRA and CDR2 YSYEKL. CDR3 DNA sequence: TGCGCCAGCAGCCAAAATAGACAGGGTTCGGTCAATCAGCCCCAGCATTTT. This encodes CASSQNRQGSVNQPQHF.

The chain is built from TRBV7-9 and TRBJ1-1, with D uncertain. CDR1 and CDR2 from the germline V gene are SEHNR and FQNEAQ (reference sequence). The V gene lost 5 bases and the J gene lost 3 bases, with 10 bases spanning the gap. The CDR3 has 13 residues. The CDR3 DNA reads TGTGCCAGCAGCCTAGGGAGTTACACTGAAGCTTTCTTT. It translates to CASSLGSYTEAFF.

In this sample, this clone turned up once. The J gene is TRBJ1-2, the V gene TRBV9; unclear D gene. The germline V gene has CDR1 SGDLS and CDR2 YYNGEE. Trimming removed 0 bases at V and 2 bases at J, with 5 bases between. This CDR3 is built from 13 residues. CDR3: CASSVAGNYGYTF. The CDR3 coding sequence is TGTGCCAGCAGCGTAGCAGGCAACTATGGCTACACCTTC.

CDR3 nucleotide sequence: TGTGCCAGCCGCGGTCACACTGAAGCTTTCTTT. This encodes CASRGHTEAFF. This sequence joins TRBV2 and TRBJ1-1, with no clear D. Trimming removed 8 bases from V and 3 bases from J, with 7 bases in between. Germline V gene sequence: CDR1 SNHLY, CDR2 FYNNEI. CDR3 length: 11 residues.

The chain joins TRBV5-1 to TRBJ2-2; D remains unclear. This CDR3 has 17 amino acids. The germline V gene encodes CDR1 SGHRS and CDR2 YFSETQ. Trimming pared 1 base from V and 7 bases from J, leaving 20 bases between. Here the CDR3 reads CASSLSSPDPSGGELFF. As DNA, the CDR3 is TGCGCCAGCAGCTTGTCATCCCCTGACCCCTCGGGCGGGGAGCTGTTTTTT.

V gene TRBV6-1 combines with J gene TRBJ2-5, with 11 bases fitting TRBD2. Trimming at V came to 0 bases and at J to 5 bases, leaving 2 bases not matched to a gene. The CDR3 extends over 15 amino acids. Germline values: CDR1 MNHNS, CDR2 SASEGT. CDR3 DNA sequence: TGTGCCAGCAGTGAAGCGGTAGCGGGAGGGGAGACCCAGTACTTC. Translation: CASSEAVAGGETQYF.

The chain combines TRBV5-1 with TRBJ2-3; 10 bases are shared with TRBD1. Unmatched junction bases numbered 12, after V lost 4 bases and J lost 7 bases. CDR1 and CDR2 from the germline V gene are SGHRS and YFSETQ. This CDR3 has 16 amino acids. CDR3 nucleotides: TGCGCCAGCAGCCCCTGGGACAGGGGTAGAGCGAATACGCAGTATTTT. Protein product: CASSPWDRGRANTQYF.

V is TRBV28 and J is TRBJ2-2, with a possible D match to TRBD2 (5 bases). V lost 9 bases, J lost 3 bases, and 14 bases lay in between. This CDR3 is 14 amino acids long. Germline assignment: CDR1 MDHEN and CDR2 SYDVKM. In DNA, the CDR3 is TGTGCCAGTCGGAACGGGCGGGACACCGGGGAGCTGTTTTTT. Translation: CASRNGRDTGELFF.

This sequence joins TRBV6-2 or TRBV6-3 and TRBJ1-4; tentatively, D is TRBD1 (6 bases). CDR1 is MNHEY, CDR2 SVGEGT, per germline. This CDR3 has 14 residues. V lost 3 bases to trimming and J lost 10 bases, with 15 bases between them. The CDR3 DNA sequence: TGTGCCAGCAGTTATCAGGGGCCGGCGGCAAAACTGTTTTTT. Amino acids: CASSYQGPAAKLFF.

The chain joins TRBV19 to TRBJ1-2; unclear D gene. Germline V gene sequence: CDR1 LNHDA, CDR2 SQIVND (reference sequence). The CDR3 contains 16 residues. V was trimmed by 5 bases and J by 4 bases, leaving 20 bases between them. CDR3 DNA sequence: TGTGCCAGTAGTCCGACTACGGGAGGTTCCCTCTATGGCTACACCTTC. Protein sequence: CASSPTTGGSLYGYTF.

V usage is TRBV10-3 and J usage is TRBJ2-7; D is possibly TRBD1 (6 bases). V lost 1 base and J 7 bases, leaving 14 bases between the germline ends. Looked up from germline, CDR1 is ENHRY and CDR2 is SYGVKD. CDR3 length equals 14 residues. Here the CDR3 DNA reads TGTGCCATCAGTGAGTTACAGGGTGTGGGTGAGCAGTACGTC. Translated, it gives CAISELQGVGEQYV.

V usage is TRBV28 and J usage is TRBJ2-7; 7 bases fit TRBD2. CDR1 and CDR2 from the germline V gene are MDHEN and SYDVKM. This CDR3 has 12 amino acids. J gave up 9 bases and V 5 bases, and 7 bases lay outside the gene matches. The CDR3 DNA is TGTGCCAGCAGTCCCCAGGGCGGGGGGCAGTACGTC. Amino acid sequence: CASSPQGGGQYV.